This T cell receptor beta chain was observed in a study of blood T cell repertoires in COVID-19. Across the study: Collection of acute and convalescent COVID-19 samples took place in the United States, Italy and Spain.

This table comes from immunoSEQ multiplex PCR, and its TCRdb copy is limited to in-frame clones, with some not included. The profile shows approximately 50,000 clones, 88% of them singletons. Germline values: CDR1 SGHRS, CDR2 YFSETQ. The CDR3 totals 17 residues. J lost 7 bases, V lost 2 bases, and 14 bases had no gene match. This clone was seen only once. The material sequenced was peripheral blood. V is TRBV5-1 and J is TRBJ2-5, with TRBD2 matching over 10 bases. This clonotype was sampled from a human donor in a cohort sampled during active COVID-19. The CDR3 DNA follows: TGCGCCAGCAGCTTAGGGGCAAGCGGGAGGGCTGGTGTGACCCAGTACTTC. Translation: CASSLGASGRAGVTQYF.